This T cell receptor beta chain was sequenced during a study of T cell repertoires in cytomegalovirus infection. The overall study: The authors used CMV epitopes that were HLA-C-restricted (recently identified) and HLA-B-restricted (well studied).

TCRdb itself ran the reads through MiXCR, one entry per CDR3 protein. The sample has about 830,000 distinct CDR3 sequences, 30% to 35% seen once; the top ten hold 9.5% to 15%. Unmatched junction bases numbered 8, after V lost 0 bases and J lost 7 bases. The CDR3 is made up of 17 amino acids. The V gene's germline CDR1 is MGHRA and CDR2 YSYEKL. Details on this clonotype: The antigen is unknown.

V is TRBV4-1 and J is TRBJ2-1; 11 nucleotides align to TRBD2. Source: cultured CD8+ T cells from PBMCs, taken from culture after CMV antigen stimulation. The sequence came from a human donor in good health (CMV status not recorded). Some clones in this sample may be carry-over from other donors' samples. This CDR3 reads CASSQDFPLAGANEQFF. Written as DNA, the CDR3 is TGCGCCAGCAGCCAAGATTTCCCACTAGCGGGGGCTAATGAGCAGTTCTTC.